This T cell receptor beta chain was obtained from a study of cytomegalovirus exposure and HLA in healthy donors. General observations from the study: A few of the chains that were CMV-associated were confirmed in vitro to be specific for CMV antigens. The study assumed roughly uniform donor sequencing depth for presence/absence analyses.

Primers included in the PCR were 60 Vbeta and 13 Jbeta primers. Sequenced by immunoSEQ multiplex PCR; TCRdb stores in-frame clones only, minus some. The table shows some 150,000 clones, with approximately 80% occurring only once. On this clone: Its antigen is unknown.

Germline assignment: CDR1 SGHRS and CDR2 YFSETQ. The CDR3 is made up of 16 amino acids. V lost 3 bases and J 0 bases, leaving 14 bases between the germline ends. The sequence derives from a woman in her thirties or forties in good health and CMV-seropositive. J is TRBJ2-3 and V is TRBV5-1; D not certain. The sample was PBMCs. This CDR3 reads CASSSRRVGSTDTQYF. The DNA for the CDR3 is TGCGCCAGCAGCTCGCGACGGGTTGGTAGCACAGATACGCAGTATTTT.